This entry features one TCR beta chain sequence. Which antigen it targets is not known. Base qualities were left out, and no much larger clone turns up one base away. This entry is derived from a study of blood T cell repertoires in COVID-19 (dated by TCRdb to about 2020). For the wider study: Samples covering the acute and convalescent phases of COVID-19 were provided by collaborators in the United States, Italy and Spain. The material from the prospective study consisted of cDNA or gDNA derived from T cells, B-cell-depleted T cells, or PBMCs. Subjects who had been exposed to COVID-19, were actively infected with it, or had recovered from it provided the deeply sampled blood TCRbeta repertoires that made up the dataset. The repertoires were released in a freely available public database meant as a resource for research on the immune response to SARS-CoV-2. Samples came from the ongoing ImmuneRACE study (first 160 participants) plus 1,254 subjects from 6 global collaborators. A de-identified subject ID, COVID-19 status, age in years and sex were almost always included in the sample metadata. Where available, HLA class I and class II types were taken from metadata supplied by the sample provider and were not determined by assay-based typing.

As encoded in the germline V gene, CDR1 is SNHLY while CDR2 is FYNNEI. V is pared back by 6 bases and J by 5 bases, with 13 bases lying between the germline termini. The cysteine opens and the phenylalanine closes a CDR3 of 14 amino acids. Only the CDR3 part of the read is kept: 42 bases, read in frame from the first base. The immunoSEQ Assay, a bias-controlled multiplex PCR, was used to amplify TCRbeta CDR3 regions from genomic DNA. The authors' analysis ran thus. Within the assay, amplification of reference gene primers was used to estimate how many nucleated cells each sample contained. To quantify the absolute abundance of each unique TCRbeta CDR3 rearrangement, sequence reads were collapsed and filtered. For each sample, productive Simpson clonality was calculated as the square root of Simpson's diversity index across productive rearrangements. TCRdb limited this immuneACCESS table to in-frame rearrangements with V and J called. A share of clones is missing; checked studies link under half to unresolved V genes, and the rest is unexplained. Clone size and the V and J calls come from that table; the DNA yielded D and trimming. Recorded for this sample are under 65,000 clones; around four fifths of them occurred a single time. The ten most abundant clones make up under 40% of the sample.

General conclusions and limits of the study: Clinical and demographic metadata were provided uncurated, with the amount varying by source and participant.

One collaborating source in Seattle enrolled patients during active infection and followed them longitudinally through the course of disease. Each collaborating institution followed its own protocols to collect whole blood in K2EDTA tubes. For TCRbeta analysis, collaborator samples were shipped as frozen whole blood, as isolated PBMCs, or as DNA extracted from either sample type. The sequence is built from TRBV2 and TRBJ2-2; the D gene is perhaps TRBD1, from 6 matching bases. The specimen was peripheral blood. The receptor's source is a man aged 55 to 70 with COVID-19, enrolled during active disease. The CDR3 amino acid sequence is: CASREQGSTGELFF. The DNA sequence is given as TGTGCCAGCAGGGAACAGGGATCAACCGGGGAGCTGTTTTTT.